This entry lists 25 T cell receptor beta chains sequenced from one sample in a study of cytomegalovirus exposure and HLA in healthy donors. PCR used 60 Vbeta primers and 13 Jbeta primers. Measured with immunoSEQ multiplex PCR; TCRdb has only the in-frame clones, and not every one. In the table there are some 110,000 clones, about 60% of which are singletons. The sequenced sample consisted of PBMCs. These receptors were taken from a woman aged 25-40 years in good health and CMV-seronegative.

The chain joins TRBV27 to TRBJ2-7; the D is unclear. CDR3 length equals 13 residues. Germline CDR1 and CDR2: MNHEY and SMNVEV (reference sequence). Trimming stripped 2 bases from V and 5 bases from J, with 10 bases between. CDR3 DNA: TGTGCCAGCAGTTTAGTGGCTTATGACGAGCAGTACTTC. As protein: CASSLVAYDEQYF.

CDR3 coding DNA: TGTGCCAGCAGCTCGGGTCCCCAAGCAGGGCAGCCTAACTATGGCTACACCTTC. It is translated as CASSSGPQAGQPNYGYTF. This rearrangement joins TRBV5-6 to TRBJ1-2; D perhaps matches TRBD1 (5 bases). The V and J ends lost 3 bases and 0 bases respectively, with 21 bases between them. The CDR3 consists of 18 residues. Germline V gives CDR1 SGHDT, CDR2 YYEEEE.

This clone was detected a few times. The chain recombines TRBV4-3 with TRBJ1-3; D is unclear. The CDR3 sequence is 15 residues long. Germline values: CDR1 LGHNA, CDR2 YSLEER. V was cut by 0 bases and J by 0 bases, with 6 bases left in between. This chain's CDR3 is CASSQDQHSGNTIYF. In DNA form, the CDR3 reads TGCGCCAGCAGCCAAGATCAACACTCTGGAAACACCATATATTTT.

The chain combines TRBV25-1 with TRBJ2-2, with 8 bases fitting TRBD1. This CDR3 has 16 residues. The germline CDR1 and CDR2 sequences are MGHDK and SYGVNS. After removal of 7 bases from V and 6 bases from J, the junction contained 13 bases not matched to a gene. CDR3 DNA: TGTGCCAGCACCGCCACAGGGGGAGGAGGGGCCGGGGAGCTGTTTTTT. Protein sequence: CASTATGGGGAGELFF.

This clone was counted once. The rearrangement uses TRBV21-1 and TRBJ2-2; TRBD1, as called in the table, went unchecked against the DNA. TRBV21-1 is labeled a pseudogene. This CDR3 is 16 amino acids long. CDR3 DNA sequence: TGTGCCAGCAGCAAAGCGGGACAGCGGAACACCGGGGAGCTGTTTTTT. Its protein product is CASSKAGQRNTGELFF.

As for this clone: The germline gene is not matched at one end of the junction; a read error may be the cause. The chain uses TRBV6-5 and TRBJ1-2, with D perhaps TRBD1 (5 bases). The CDR3 consists of 14 residues. Germline values: CDR1 MNHEY, CDR2 SVGAGI. CDR3 in amino acids: CVSSRTSPNYGYTF. The CDR3 DNA reads as TGTGTCAGCAGCAGGACATCCCCTAACTATGGCTACACCTTC.

The rearrangement uses TRBV13 and TRBJ2-1, with TRBD1 identical over 7 bases. This CDR3 has 14 amino acids. The J segment lost 4 bases and the V segment lost 5 bases, leaving 5 bases of the junction unmatched. CDR1 is PRHDT, CDR2 FYEKMQ, per germline (reference sequence). In DNA, the CDR3 is TGTGCCAGCAGCAACCGGGACAGTTACAATGAGCAGTTCTTC. This gives the protein CASSNRDSYNEQFF.

The sample holds a few counts of this clone. The chain carries TRBV18 and TRBJ1-1, with D possibly being TRBD1 (5 bases). Germline loops: CDR1 KGHSH, CDR2 LQKENI. The CDR3 consists of 14 residues. V dropped 0 bases and J dropped 1 base, with 6 bases sitting between them. DNA of the CDR3: TGTGCCAGCTCACCACCGCAGGGGAACACTGAAGCTTTCTTT. It specifies CASSPPQGNTEAFF.

The CDR3 reads CASSLGRDYEQYF. CDR3 DNA: TGCGCCAGCAGCTTGGGACGGGACTACGAGCAGTACTTC. This chain uses TRBV5-1 with TRBJ2-7; perhaps TRBD2 as D (5 bases). Trimming shortened V by 0 bases and J by 3 bases, and 7 bases separated the two germline ends. This CDR3 contains 13 residues. Germline loops: CDR1 SGHRS, CDR2 YFSETQ.

This chain uses TRBV5-8 with TRBJ2-3; 13 nucleotides line up with TRBD2. This CDR3 comprises 16 residues. Germline V gives CDR1 SGHTS, CDR2 YDEGEE. With V trimmed by 4 bases and J by 5 bases, 7 bases remained unmatched. The CDR3: CASSAAWTSGRDTQYF. The CDR3 DNA is TGTGCCAGCAGCGCCGCTTGGACTAGCGGGAGAGATACGCAGTATTTT.

This clone has a handful of counts. The chain has TRBV9 and TRBJ2-3, with 7 bases that match TRBD2. Germline V gene data show CDR1 as SGDLS and CDR2 as YYNGEE. The CDR3 is made up of 15 amino acids. V lost 0 bases to trimming and J lost 3 bases; unmatched junction nucleotides: 4. CDR3 DNA: TGTGCCAGCAGCGTAGTGCCAGCGGGGACAGATACGCAGTATTTT. It encodes CASSVVPAGTDTQYF.

This clone has only a few counts. CDR3 region: CASSLMGSGPYNEQFF. The DNA of the CDR3 is TGTGCCAGCAGCTTAATGGGTAGCGGGCCCTACAATGAGCAGTTCTTC. This rearrangement joins TRBV7-8 to TRBJ2-1, with 7 bases identical to TRBD2. The CDR3 loop spans 16 amino acids. Germline CDR1 SGHVS, CDR2 FQNEAQ. With 2 bases clipped from V and 2 bases from J, the junction kept 6 bases outside the gene matches.

The chain links TRBV4-3 to TRBJ2-7; TRBD2 agrees at 9 bases. J was trimmed by 4 bases and V by 1 base; bases with no gene match: 8. Germline-derived CDR1 and CDR2 are LGHNA and YSLEER. The CDR3 is made up of 16 amino acids. The CDR3 spells CASSQGVSGSGYEQYF. CDR3 nucleotides: TGCGCCAGCAGCCAAGGGGTTAGCGGGAGTGGATACGAGCAGTACTTC.

In DNA form, the CDR3 reads TGCGCCAGCAGCCCCGACGGGACAGTCTATGGCTACACCTTC. Translated, it gives CASSPDGTVYGYTF. The genes are TRBV5-1 and TRBJ1-2; TRBD1 agrees at 7 bases. After removal of 4 bases from V and 4 bases from J, the junction contained 7 bases not matched to a gene. Germline V gene data show CDR1 as SGHRS and CDR2 as YFSETQ. The CDR3 is made up of 14 amino acids.

DNA for the CDR3: TGTGCCAGCACCAGGACAGGGTACCAAGAGACCCAGTACTTC. It codes for CASTRTGYQETQYF. This sequence joins TRBV2 and TRBJ2-5, with 8 bases identical to TRBD1. Germline values: CDR1 SNHLY, CDR2 FYNNEI. This CDR3 contains 14 residues. After removal of 7 bases from V and 0 bases from J, the junction contained 4 bases not matched to a gene.

The CDR3 reads CASSQYKVGEKLFF. DNA for the CDR3: TGTGCCAGTAGCCAATACAAAGTCGGGGAAAAACTGTTTTTT. The chain uses TRBV19 and TRBJ1-4; D is unresolved. From germline, CDR1 is LNHDA and CDR2 SQIVND (reference sequence). There are 14 residues in the CDR3. Trimming pared 6 bases from V and 8 bases from J, leaving 16 bases between.

With respect to this clone: One end of the junction varies from germline; a read error may be responsible. The rearrangement uses TRBV7-7 and TRBJ2-7; TRBD1 matches at 9 bases. CDR1 is SSHAT and CDR2 is FNYEAQ in the germline V gene (reference sequence). This CDR3 has 13 amino acids. CDR3 sequence (DNA): TGTGCTAGCAGCTCCGGGACAGGGAACGAGCAGTACTTC. Translated: CASSSGTGNEQYF.

The chain uses TRBV10-1 and TRBJ2-7, with 9 bases fitting TRBD2. The CDR3 contains 14 residues. Germline loops: CDR1 WNHNN, CDR2 SYGVQD (reference sequence). The V and J ends lost 1 base and 6 bases, in that order; junction bases with no gene match: 4. Here the CDR3 reads CASSELAGVGEQYF. The CDR3 DNA follows: TGCGCCAGCAGTGAGTTAGCGGGAGTCGGCGAGCAGTACTTC.

The rearrangement joins TRBV5-8 to TRBJ2-7; TRBD2 is a possible D gene (5 bases). In germline, CDR1 is SGHTS, CDR2 YDEGEE. This CDR3 has 15 residues. The V gene lost 1 base and the J gene lost 2 bases, with 13 bases spanning the gap. CDR3: CASSLRARGPYEQYF. CDR3 DNA sequence: TGTGCCAGCAGCTTGCGTGCACGGGGTCCCTACGAGCAGTACTTC. The whole variable domain, remainder taken from reference TRBV5-8 and TRBJ2-7, is EAGVTQSPTHLIKTRGQQATLRCSPISGHTSVYWYQQALGLGLQFLLWYDEGEERNRGNFPPRFSGRQFPNYSSELNVNALELEDSALYLCASSLRARGPYEQYFGPGTRLTVT.

The rearrangement joins TRBV5-1 to TRBJ2-5, with D tentatively TRBD1 (6 bases). V gave up 3 bases and J gave up 0 bases, with 15 bases separating them. This CDR3 has 16 residues. CDR1 is SGHRS and CDR2 is YFSETQ in the germline V gene. The CDR3 reads CASSSRQAVYQETQYF. The CDR3 DNA follows: TGCGCCAGCAGCTCCAGACAGGCCGTCTACCAAGAGACCCAGTACTTC.

The rearrangement uses TRBV5-1 and TRBJ2-1; TRBD1 matches 7 bases. V trimming: 4 bases; J trimming: 0 bases; junction bases outside the gene matches: 7. CDR1 and CDR2 (germline): SGHRS, YFSETQ. This CDR3 contains 16 residues. This CDR3 reads CASSRIQGSSYNEQFF. The CDR3 DNA is TGCGCCAGCAGCCGAATACAGGGGAGCTCCTACAATGAGCAGTTCTTC.

This clone was seen more than once but under ten times. J is TRBJ1-3 and V is TRBV7-2; D call uncertain. Germline CDR1 is SGHTA and CDR2 is FQGNSA. The CDR3 has 15 residues. The germline V and J ends were trimmed by 5 bases and 4 bases, with 15 bases remaining between them. CDR3 in DNA: TGTGCCAGCAGCCTAAACCCAGGTCCAGGAAACACCATATATTTT. Protein product: CASSLNPGPGNTIYF.

This chain links TRBV29-1 with TRBJ1-4; unclear D gene. V was pared by 6 bases and J by 7 bases, with 15 bases between. The germline CDR1 and CDR2 sequences are SQVTM and ANQGSEA. The length of the CDR3 is 13 residues. CDR3 residues: CSVSTGGGEKLFF. In DNA, the CDR3 is TGCAGCGTCTCGACGGGCGGAGGTGAAAAACTGTTTTTT.

This chain uses TRBV28 with TRBJ2-7; TRBD1 matches 9 bases. Trimming removed 10 bases from V and 3 bases from J; junction bases left unmatched: 10. Germline V gene sequence: CDR1 MDHEN, CDR2 SYDVKM. The CDR3 has 14 amino acids. The CDR3: CATRLDRGYYEQYF. CDR3 sequence (DNA): TGTGCCACTCGTCTGGACAGGGGATACTACGAGCAGTACTTC.

The CDR3: CASSPGTGDNEQFF. The CDR3 coding sequence is TGTGCCAGCTCACCCGGGACAGGGGACAATGAGCAGTTCTTC. The V call is TRBV18, the J call TRBJ2-1, with 10 bases that match TRBD1. CDR3 length: 14 residues. After removal of 3 bases from V and 5 bases from J, the junction contained 1 base not matched to a gene. The germline CDR1 and CDR2 sequences are KGHSH and LQKENI.